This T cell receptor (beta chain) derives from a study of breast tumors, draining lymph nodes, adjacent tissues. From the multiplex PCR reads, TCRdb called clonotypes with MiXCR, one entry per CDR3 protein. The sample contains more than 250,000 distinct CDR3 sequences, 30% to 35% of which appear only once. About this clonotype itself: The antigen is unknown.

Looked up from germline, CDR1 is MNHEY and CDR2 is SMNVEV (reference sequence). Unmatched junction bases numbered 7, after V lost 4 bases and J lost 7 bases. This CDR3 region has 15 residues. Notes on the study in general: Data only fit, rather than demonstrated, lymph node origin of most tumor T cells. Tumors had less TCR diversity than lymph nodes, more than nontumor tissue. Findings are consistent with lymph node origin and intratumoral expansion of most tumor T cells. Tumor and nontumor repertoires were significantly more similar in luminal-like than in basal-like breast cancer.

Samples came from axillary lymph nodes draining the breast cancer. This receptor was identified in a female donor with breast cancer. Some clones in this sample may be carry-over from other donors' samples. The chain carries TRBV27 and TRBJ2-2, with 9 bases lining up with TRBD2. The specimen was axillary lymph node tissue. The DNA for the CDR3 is TGTGCCAGCAGTTGGGCGGGAGGGCAAGGCGGGGAGCTGTTTTTT. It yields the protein CASSWAGGQGGELFF.